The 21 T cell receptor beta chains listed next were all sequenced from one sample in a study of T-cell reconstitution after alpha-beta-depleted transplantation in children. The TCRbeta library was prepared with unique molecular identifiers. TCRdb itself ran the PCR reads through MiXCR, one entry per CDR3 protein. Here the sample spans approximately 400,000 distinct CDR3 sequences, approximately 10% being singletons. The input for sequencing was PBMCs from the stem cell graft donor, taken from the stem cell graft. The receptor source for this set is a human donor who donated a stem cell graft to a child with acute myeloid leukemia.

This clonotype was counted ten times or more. This chain's CDR3 is CASSQGSRLSNEQFF. DNA of the CDR3: TGTGCCAGCAGCCAAGGTTCCCGGTTATCGAATGAGCAGTTCTTC. The rearrangement links TRBV3-1 to TRBJ2-1, with D hard to call. Germline V gene data show CDR1 as LGHDT and CDR2 as YNNKEL (reference sequence). This CDR3 is built from 15 residues. V was trimmed by 1 base and J by 7 bases, leaving 14 bases between them.

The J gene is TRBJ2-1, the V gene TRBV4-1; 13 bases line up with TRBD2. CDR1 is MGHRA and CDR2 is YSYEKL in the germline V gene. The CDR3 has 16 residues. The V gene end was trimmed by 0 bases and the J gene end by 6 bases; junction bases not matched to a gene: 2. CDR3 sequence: CASSQDRLAGGNEQFF. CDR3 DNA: TGCGCCAGCAGCCAAGATAGACTAGCGGGGGGCAATGAGCAGTTCTTC.

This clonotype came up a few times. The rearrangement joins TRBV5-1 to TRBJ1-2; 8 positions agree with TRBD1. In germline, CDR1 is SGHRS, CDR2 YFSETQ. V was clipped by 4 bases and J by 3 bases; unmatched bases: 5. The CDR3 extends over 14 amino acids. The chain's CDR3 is CASSPDRGDYGYTF. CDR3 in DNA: TGCGCCAGCAGCCCAGACAGGGGAGACTATGGCTACACCTTC.

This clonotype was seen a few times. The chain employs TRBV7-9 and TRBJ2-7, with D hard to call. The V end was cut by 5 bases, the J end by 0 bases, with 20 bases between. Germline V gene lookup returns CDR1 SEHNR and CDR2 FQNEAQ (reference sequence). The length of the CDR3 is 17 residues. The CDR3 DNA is TGTGCCAGCAGCAAATATGGGTCCGACACGAGCTCCTACGAGCAGTACTTC. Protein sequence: CASSKYGSDTSSYEQYF. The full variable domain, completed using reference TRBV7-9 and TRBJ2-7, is DTGVSQNPRHKITKRGQNVTFRCDPISEHNRLYWYRQTLGQGPEFLTYFQNEAQLEKSRLLSDRFSAERPKGSFSTLEIQRTEQGDSAMYLCASSKYGSDTSSYEQYFGPGTRLTVT.

CDR3 sequence: CASSLTRTSHTQYF. In nucleotides, the CDR3 is TGTGCCAGCAGCTTAACCCGGACTAGTCATACGCAGTATTTT. The J gene is TRBJ2-3, the V gene TRBV7-6; 7 bases fit TRBD2. CDR1 and CDR2 (germline): SGHVS, FNYEAQ. The CDR3 is 14 residues long. The trim removed 2 bases at V and 7 bases at J, leaving 6 bases unmatched.

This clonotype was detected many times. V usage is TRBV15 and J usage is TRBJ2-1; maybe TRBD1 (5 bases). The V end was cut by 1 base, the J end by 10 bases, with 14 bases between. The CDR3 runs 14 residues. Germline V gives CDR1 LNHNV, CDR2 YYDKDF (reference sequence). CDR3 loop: CATSRGTTMQEQFF. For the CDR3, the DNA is TGTGCCACCAGCAGAGGGACAACAATGCAGGAGCAGTTCTTC. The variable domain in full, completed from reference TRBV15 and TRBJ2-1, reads DAMVIQNPRYQVTQFGKPVTLSCSQTLNHNVMYWYQQKSSQAPKLLFHYYDKDFNNEADTPDNFQSRRPNTSFCFLDIRSPGLGDTAMYLCATSRGTTMQEQFFGPGTRLTVL.

CDR3 loop: CSVAKRLAGAPRQYF. The CDR3 nucleotides are TGCAGCGTTGCTAAACGACTAGCGGGCGCACCGAGGCAGTATTTT. The chain couples TRBV29-1 to TRBJ2-3, with 10 bases aligning to TRBD2. V was clipped by 4 bases and J by 11 bases; unmatched bases: 15. This CDR3 is built from 15 residues. Germline V lookup: CDR1 SQVTM, CDR2 ANQGSEA.

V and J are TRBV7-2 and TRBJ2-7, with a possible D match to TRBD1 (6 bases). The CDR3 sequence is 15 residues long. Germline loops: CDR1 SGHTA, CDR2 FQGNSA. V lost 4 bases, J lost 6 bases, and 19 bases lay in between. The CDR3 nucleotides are TGTGCCAGCAGCTCAAATAGCTGGGGGCCATTCGAGCAGTACTTC. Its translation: CASSSNSWGPFEQYF.

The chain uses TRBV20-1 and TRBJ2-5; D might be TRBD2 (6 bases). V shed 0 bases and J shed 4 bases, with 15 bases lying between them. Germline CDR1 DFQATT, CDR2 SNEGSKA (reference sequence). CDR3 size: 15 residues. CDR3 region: CSARDARGSIETQYF. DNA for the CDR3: TGCAGTGCTAGAGATGCCCGGGGGAGCATAGAGACCCAGTACTTC.

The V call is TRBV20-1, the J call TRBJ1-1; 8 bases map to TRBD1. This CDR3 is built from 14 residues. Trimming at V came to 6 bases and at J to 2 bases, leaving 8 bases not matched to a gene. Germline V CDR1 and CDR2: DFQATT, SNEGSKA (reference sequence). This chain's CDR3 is CSAFQTGANTEAFF. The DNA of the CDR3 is TGCAGTGCGTTTCAGACAGGGGCCAACACTGAAGCTTTCTTT.

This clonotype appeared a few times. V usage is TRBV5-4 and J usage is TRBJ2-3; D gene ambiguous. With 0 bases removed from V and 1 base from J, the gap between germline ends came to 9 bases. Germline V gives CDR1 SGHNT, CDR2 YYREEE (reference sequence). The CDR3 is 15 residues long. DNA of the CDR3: TGTGCCAGCAGCTTGGGCGAGCACGGCACAGATACGCAGTATTTT. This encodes CASSLGEHGTDTQYF.

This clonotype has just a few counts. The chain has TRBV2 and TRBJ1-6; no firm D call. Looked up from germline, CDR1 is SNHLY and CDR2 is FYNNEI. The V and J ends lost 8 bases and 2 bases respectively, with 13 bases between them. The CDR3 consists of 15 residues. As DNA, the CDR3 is TGTGCCAGCGAAAGGGAGGGCACCTATAATTCACCCCTCCACTTT. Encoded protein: CASEREGTYNSPLHF.

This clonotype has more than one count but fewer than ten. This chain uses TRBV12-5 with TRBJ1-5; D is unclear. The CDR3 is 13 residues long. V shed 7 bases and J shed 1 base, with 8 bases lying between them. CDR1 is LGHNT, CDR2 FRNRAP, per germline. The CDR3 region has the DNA TGTGCTAGTGCCGGCGGGAGCAATCAGCCCCAGCATTTT. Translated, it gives CASAGGSNQPQHF.

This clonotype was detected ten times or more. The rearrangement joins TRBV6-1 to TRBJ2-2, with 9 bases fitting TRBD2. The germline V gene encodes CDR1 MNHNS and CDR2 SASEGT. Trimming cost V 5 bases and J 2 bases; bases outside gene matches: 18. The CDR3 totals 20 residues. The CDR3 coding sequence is TGTGCCAGCAGTCAAAGGTGGATTGTTAGCGGGGGCCAAAACACCGGGGAGCTGTTTTTT. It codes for CASSQRWIVSGGQNTGELFF.

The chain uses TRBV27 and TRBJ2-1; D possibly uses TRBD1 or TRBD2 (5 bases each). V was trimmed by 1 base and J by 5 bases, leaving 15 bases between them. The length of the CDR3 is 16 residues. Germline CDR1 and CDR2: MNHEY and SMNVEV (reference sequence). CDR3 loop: CASSLWAGTQDNEQFF. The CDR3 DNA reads TGTGCCAGCAGTTTATGGGCAGGGACCCAAGACAATGAGCAGTTCTTC.

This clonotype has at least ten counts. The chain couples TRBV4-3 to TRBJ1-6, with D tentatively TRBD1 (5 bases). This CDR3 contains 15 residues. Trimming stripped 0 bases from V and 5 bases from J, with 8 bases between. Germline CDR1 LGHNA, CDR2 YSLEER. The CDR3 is CASSQDKTDNSPLHF. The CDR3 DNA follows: TGCGCCAGCAGCCAAGATAAGACAGATAATTCACCCCTCCACTTT.

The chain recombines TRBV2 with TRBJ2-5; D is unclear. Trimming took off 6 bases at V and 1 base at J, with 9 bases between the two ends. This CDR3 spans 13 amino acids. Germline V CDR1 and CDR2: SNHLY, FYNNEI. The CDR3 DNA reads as TGTGCCAGCAGCCTCGACATCCAAGAGACCCAGTACTTC. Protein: CASSLDIQETQYF.

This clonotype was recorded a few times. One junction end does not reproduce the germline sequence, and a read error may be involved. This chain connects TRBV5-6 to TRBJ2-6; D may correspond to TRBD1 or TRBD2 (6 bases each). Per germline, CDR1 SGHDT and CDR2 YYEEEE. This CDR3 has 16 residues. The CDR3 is CASRLEGGSGANVLTF. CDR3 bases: TGTGCCAGCCGCTTAGAGGGGGGCTCTGGGGCCAACGTCCTGACTTTC.

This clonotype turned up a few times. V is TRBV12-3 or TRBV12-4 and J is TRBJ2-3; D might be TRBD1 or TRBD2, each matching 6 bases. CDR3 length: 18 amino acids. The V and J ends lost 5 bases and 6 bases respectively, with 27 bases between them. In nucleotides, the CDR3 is TGTGCCAGCAGTCCCCGCCCGGCAAACAGGGCGGGGATGGATACGCAGTATTTT. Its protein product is CASSPRPANRAGMDTQYF.

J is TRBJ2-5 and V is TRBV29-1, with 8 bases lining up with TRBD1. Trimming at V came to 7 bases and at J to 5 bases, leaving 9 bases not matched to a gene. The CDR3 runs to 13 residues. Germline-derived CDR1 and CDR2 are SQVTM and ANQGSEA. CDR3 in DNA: TGCAGCGCTGATCAGGGGGCGGGTGAGACCCAGTACTTC. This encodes CSADQGAGETQYF.

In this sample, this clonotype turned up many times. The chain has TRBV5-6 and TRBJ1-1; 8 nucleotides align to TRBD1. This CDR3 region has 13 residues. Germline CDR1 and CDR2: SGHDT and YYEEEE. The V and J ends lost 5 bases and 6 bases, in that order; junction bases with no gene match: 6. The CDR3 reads CASRNRGVPEAFF. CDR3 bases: TGTGCCAGCAGAAACAGGGGGGTGCCTGAAGCTTTCTTT.